This T cell receptor (beta chain) derives from a study of blood T cell repertoires in COVID-19. Original data processing: Reference gene primer amplification gave estimated nucleated cell counts. Assay used: immunoSEQ multiplex PCR; TCRdb lists only in-frame clones, some missing. That table is the source of V, J and clone size, and D and trimming were worked out from the DNA. The table lists under 200,000 clones, roughly 84% of them singletons. V dropped 2 bases and J dropped 8 bases, with 5 bases sitting between them. The CDR3 has 11 residues. Germline CDR1 is SGHNT and CDR2 is YYREEE (reference sequence).

This chain links TRBV5-4 with TRBJ2-1; D is ambiguous. This TCR was recovered from a woman between 50 and 59 years old with COVID-19, enrolled during active disease. Sequenced sample: peripheral blood. This CDR3 is CASSFYYEQFF. The DNA of the CDR3 is TGTGCCAGCAGCTTTTACTATGAGCAGTTCTTC.